Each of the 31 T cell receptor beta chains below was sequenced from the same sample in a study of blood T cell repertoires in COVID-19. Repertoires were generated with immunoSEQ multiplex PCR, while TCRdb's copy carries only in-frame clones and drops some. The data contain 200,000 to 250,000 clones, about 90% of them singletons. What was sequenced was peripheral blood. All receptors come from a man aged 30 to 39 with COVID-19, enrolled during active disease.

CDR3 coding DNA: TGTGCCAGCAGTTTAGATGGGACTTCTCCGGGTGGCTACACCTTC. It translates to CASSLDGTSPGGYTF. The J gene is TRBJ1-2, the V gene TRBV2; the D gene is possibly TRBD1 (5 bases). CDR1 is SNHLY and CDR2 is FYNNEI in the germline V gene. Trimming took 5 bases from V and 7 from J, leaving 20 bases between them. This CDR3 spans 15 amino acids.

The rearrangement links TRBV7-2 to TRBJ2-1, with TRBD2 as a possible D gene (7 bases). The CDR3 sequence is 19 residues long. CDR1 is SGHTA and CDR2 is FQGNSA in the germline V gene. Trimming removed 3 bases at V and 6 bases at J, with 27 bases between. For the CDR3, the DNA is TGTGCCAGCAGCTTTGATTGGGAGGGGCGGGGGCTTTCGTTCAATGAGCAGTTCTTC. It is translated as CASSFDWEGRGLSFNEQFF.

The V and J genes are TRBV6-4 and TRBJ2-2, with a weak D call TRBD1 (6 bases). Germline loops: CDR1 MRHNA, CDR2 SNTAGT. The V and J ends lost 6 bases and 0 bases respectively, with 8 bases between them. The CDR3 is 14 residues long. The CDR3 coding sequence is TGTGCCAGCAGACAGGGTCCGAACACCGGGGAGCTGTTTTTT. Translating gives CASRQGPNTGELFF.

The chain links TRBV12-5 to TRBJ2-1; maybe TRBD2 (6 bases). The CDR3 is 13 amino acids. The V and J ends lost 1 base and 10 bases respectively, with 11 bases between them. Germline V gives CDR1 LGHNT, CDR2 FRNRAP. For the CDR3, the DNA is TGTGCTAGTGGTTTGGGGGCGGGGAGCGAGCAGTTCTTC. Protein sequence: CASGLGAGSEQFF.

This clone was detected only once. The chain combines TRBV7-3 with TRBJ2-2, with 8 bases fitting TRBD1. Germline V lookup: CDR1 SGHTA, CDR2 FQGTGA. The CDR3 is 15 amino acids. V gave up 5 bases and J gave up 5 bases; unmatched junction bases: 7. In DNA, the CDR3 is TGTGCCAGCAGCACCGGGACAGGAAGGACCGGGGAGCTGTTTTTT. Its translation: CASSTGTGRTGELFF.

This chain links TRBV29-1 with TRBJ1-3, with 7 bases lining up with TRBD1. CDR1 is SQVTM and CDR2 is ANQGSEA in the germline V gene. Losses at the gene ends were 3 bases for V and 2 bases for J; bases not matched to a gene: 1. This CDR3 has 13 amino acids. In DNA, the CDR3 is TGCAGCGTTGAGAGGGGGCCTGGAAACACCATATATTTT. Amino acids: CSVERGPGNTIYF.

V usage is TRBV6-2 or TRBV6-3 and J usage is TRBJ2-7, with D possibly TRBD2 on 6 matching bases. With 4 bases removed from V and 0 bases from J, the gap between germline ends came to 19 bases. The CDR3 consists of 17 residues. Germline CDR1 and CDR2: MNHEY and SVGEGT. Here the CDR3 reads CASSFLPSARTSYEQYF. The CDR3 DNA reads TGTGCCAGCAGTTTCCTTCCTAGCGCACGCACCTCCTACGAGCAGTACTTC.

A single count supports this clone. This chain uses TRBV28 with TRBJ1-5; D gene uncertain. V was shortened by 8 bases and J by 6 bases, with 11 bases between the two germline ends. The CDR3 runs 12 residues. Germline V gene lookup returns CDR1 MDHEN and CDR2 SYDVKM. The CDR3 sequence: CASGLPVQPQHF. The CDR3 DNA sequence: TGTGCCAGCGGCCTCCCTGTTCAGCCCCAGCATTTT.

Only one count was recorded for this clone. The V gene is TRBV6-6, the J gene TRBJ2-7; 9 positions match TRBD1. Germline-derived CDR1 and CDR2 are MNHNY and SVGAGI (reference sequence). V lost 6 bases, J lost 1 base, and 7 bases stayed unmatched. This CDR3 comprises 15 residues. The CDR3 sequence is CASSLPGQGSYEQYF. The CDR3 DNA is TGTGCCAGCAGCCTCCCGGGACAGGGATCCTACGAGCAGTACTTC.

As regards this clone: One end of the junction does not line up with germline, which may come from a read error. The chain uses TRBV2 and TRBJ1-5; a possible D gene is TRBD1 (5 bases). This CDR3 has 17 amino acids. CDR1 SNHLY and CDR2 FYNNEI come from the germline V gene. As DNA, the CDR3 is TGTGCCAGCAGTGACCGTGGCAGCCGCGGGGGGAATCATCCCCAGCATTTT. The encoded protein is CASSDRGSRGGNHPQHF.

This clone has more than one count but fewer than ten. CDR3 DNA: TGTGCCAGCAGATCCGGACTGAAAACTAATGAAAAACTGTTTTTT. It yields the protein CASRSGLKTNEKLFF. The chain combines TRBV28 with TRBJ1-4; D is unresolved. From germline, CDR1 is MDHEN and CDR2 SYDVKM. The ends were cut back, 6 bases at V and 1 base at J, with 12 bases in the middle. The CDR3 contains 15 residues.

The V call is TRBV15, the J call TRBJ2-3; 10 bases align to TRBD1. Trimming removed 4 bases from V and 4 bases from J; junction bases left unmatched: 8. Germline V gene data show CDR1 as LNHNV and CDR2 as YYDKDF (reference sequence). The CDR3 length is 16 residues. CDR3 DNA sequence: TGTGCCACCAGCATCTGGGGACAGGGGACGGCAGATACGCAGTATTTT. Translation: CATSIWGQGTADTQYF.

With respect to this clone: Other DNA sequences of this sample code for an identical CDR3. V gene TRBV10-3 combines with J gene TRBJ2-7; TRBD2 is a possible D gene (5 bases). From germline, CDR1 is ENHRY and CDR2 SYGVKD. This CDR3 is 14 amino acids long. V shed 0 bases and J shed 4 bases, with 10 bases lying between them. CDR3 region: CAISESGGSYEQYF. The DNA for the CDR3 is TGTGCCATCAGTGAGTCGGGCGGGTCATACGAGCAGTACTTC.

This rearrangement joins TRBV4-3 to TRBJ2-2; D may be TRBD2 (5 bases). The CDR3 runs to 16 residues. CDR1 is LGHNA and CDR2 is YSLEER in the germline V gene. Deletions cut 1 base from V and 5 bases from J, with 14 bases between. CDR3 sequence (DNA): TGCGCCAGCAGCCAAGTTGGGTCACCGGGGACCGGGGAGCTGTTTTTT. The encoded protein is CASSQVGSPGTGELFF.

This clone was seen only once. Mismatch with germline at one junction end may stem from a read error. This sequence joins TRBV28 and TRBJ2-1; 13 bases are a match to TRBD2. The CDR3 is 18 residues long. Germline V lookup: CDR1 MDHEN, CDR2 SYDVKM. The CDR3 bases are TGTGCCAGCAGCCTTGGACCGGGACTAGCGGGAACGTACATTGAGCAGTTCTTC. Residues: CASSLGPGLAGTYIEQFF.

Worth noting for this clone: Other nucleotide sequences from this sample produce the same CDR3. The J gene is TRBJ2-2, the V gene TRBV27, with 15 bases fitting TRBD2. The CDR3 is 18 residues long. CDR1 is MNHEY and CDR2 is SMNVEV in the germline V gene (reference sequence). Germline trimming cut 3 bases from V and 0 bases from J; bases unmatched to any gene: 2. The chain's CDR3 is CASSLGLAGGANTGELFF. The CDR3 nucleotides read TGTGCCAGCAGTTTGGGACTAGCGGGGGGCGCGAACACCGGGGAGCTGTTTTTT.

The CDR3 region is CATSRDLLGEKLFF. The CDR3 DNA is TGTGCCACCAGCAGAGATCTCCTGGGCGAAAAACTGTTTTTT. J is TRBJ1-4 and V is TRBV15; D remains ambiguous. The germline gives CDR1 LNHNV, CDR2 YYDKDF (reference sequence). The CDR3 contains 14 residues. The V and J ends lost 0 bases and 8 bases respectively, with 10 bases between them.

The J gene is TRBJ2-7, the V gene TRBV27; possibly TRBD2 for D (5 bases). The length of the CDR3 is 14 residues. Germline V gives CDR1 MNHEY, CDR2 SMNVEV (reference sequence). V shed 2 bases and J shed 3 bases, with 11 bases lying between them. CDR3 loop: CASSLRAGFYEQYF. CDR3 coding DNA: TGTGCCAGCAGTTTAAGGGCGGGCTTCTACGAGCAGTACTTC.

Concerning this clone: A junction end diverges from the germline sequence, so it may reflect a read error. The chain is built from TRBV5-1 and TRBJ1-1; D not certain. The germline gives CDR1 SGHRS, CDR2 YFSETQ. The CDR3 totals 12 residues. The CDR3 bases are TGCGCCAGCAGCTTGCCAGACACAGAAGCTTTCTTT. It specifies CASSLPDTEAFF. Variable domain in full (rest from reference TRBV5-1 and TRBJ1-1): KAGVTQTPRYLIKTRGQQVTLSCSPISGHRSVSWYQQTPGQGLQFLFEYFSETQRNKGNFPGRFSGRQFSNSRSEMNVSTLELGDSALYLCASSLPDTEAFFGQGTRLTVV.

This chain connects TRBV5-4 to TRBJ1-4, with TRBD1 identical over 7 bases. This CDR3 has 14 residues. Germline V lookup: CDR1 SGHNT, CDR2 YYREEE (reference sequence). The trim removed 0 bases at V and 8 bases at J, leaving 4 bases unmatched. CDR3 loop: CASSLGQGGEKLFF. The CDR3 DNA follows: TGTGCCAGCAGCTTGGGACAGGGTGGAGAAAAACTGTTTTTT.

V usage is TRBV5-1 and J usage is TRBJ1-1, with a tentative D call TRBD1 (6 bases). The CDR3 runs to 14 residues. V dropped 7 bases and J dropped 0 bases, with 13 bases sitting between them. Germline values: CDR1 SGHRS, CDR2 YFSETQ. The CDR3 is CASQGSSMNTEAFF. CDR3 DNA: TGCGCCAGCCAGGGGTCGTCGATGAACACTGAAGCTTTCTTT. The entire variable domain, with the rest obtained from reference TRBV5-1 and TRBJ1-1, is as follows: KAGVTQTPRYLIKTRGQQVTLSCSPISGHRSVSWYQQTPGQGLQFLFEYFSETQRNKGNFPGRFSGRQFSNSRSEMNVSTLELGDSALYLCASQGSSMNTEAFFGQGTRLTVV.

The V gene is TRBV28, the J gene TRBJ1-4; 8 bases fit TRBD1. CDR3 size: 16 residues. The junction had 14 bases not matched to a gene; V was cut back by 5 bases and J by 9 bases. CDR1 is MDHEN, CDR2 SYDVKM, per germline. CDR3 residues: CASSPLVGQGEQKLFF. In DNA form, the CDR3 reads TGTGCCAGCAGTCCACTAGTCGGACAGGGCGAGCAAAAACTGTTTTTT.

The chain has TRBV7-8 and TRBJ1-1; 9 nucleotides align to TRBD1. Germline assignment: CDR1 SGHVS and CDR2 FQNEAQ. V gave up 6 bases and J gave up 1 base; unmatched junction bases: 3. The CDR3 length is 14 residues. In DNA, the CDR3 is TGTGCCAGCAGGATGGGACAGGGGAACACTGAAGCTTTCTTT. This gives the protein CASRMGQGNTEAFF.

The rearrangement links TRBV21-1 to TRBJ2-3; the table's TRBD1 call for D was not verified on the DNA. TRBV21-1 is a documented pseudogene. The length of the CDR3 is 16 residues. The chain's CDR3 is CASSTPGAPFTDTQYF. For the CDR3, the DNA is TGTGCCAGCAGCACACCAGGGGCCCCCTTCACAGATACGCAGTATTTT.

This clone showed up just once. CDR3 protein: CASTRGMNTEAFF. The CDR3 DNA follows: TGTGCCTCGACCCGGGGGATGAACACTGAAGCTTTCTTT. This chain joins TRBV30 and TRBJ1-1; a weak D match, TRBD1 (5 bases). The germline CDR1 and CDR2 sequences are GTSNPN and SVGIG (reference sequence). With 7 bases removed from V and 0 bases from J, the gap between germline ends came to 12 bases. The length of the CDR3 is 13 residues. The full variable domain, with the rest looked up from reference TRBV30 and TRBJ1-1, is SQTIHQWPATLVQPVGSPLSLECTVEGTSNPNLYWYRQAAGRGLQLLFYSVGIGQISSEVPQNLSASRPQDRQFILSSKKLLLSDSGFYLCASTRGMNTEAFFGQGTRLTVV.

This chain uses TRBV9 with TRBJ1-1; 7 positions match TRBD1. Germline CDR1 SGDLS, CDR2 YYNGEE. The V segment lost 2 bases and the J segment 1 base; nucleotides outside the gene matches: 5. The CDR3 runs 15 residues. CDR3 DNA: TGTGCCAGCAGCGTTAACAGGGGTCGGAACACTGAAGCTTTCTTT. Translation gives CASSVNRGRNTEAFF.

The chain joins TRBV5-6 to TRBJ2-3, with TRBD1 identical over 10 bases. The CDR3 runs to 15 residues. The junction had 2 bases not matched to a gene; V was cut back by 4 bases and J by 0 bases. Germline CDR1 and CDR2: SGHDT and YYEEEE. In DNA form, the CDR3 reads TGTGCCAGCAGCCGGGGACAGGGGAGCACAGATACGCAGTATTTT. Amino acid sequence: CASSRGQGSTDTQYF.

The chain is built from TRBV6-2 or TRBV6-3 and TRBJ1-1; 7 nucleotides agree with TRBD1. CDR3 length: 13 residues. Germline loops: CDR1 MNHEY, CDR2 SVGEGT. With 5 bases clipped from V and 4 bases from J, the junction kept 4 bases outside the gene matches. CDR3 in DNA: TGTGCCAGCAGTATCGGGACAGCCACTGAAGCTTTCTTT. Translated: CASSIGTATEAFF.

The chain carries TRBV5-4 and TRBJ1-1; 11 positions match TRBD1. Trimming took 4 bases from V and 8 from J; bases not matched to a gene: 4. This CDR3 is built from 13 residues. The germline CDR1 and CDR2 sequences are SGHNT and YYREEE (reference sequence). The CDR3 DNA follows: TGTGCCAGCAGCCCCGGGACAGGGGGGGAAGCTTTCTTT. Protein sequence: CASSPGTGGEAFF.

CDR3 sequence: CASSLVPGMGNQPQHF. The DNA for the CDR3 is TGCGCCAGCAGCTTGGTACCAGGGATGGGCAATCAGCCCCAGCATTTT. This rearrangement joins TRBV5-1 to TRBJ1-5; D possibly corresponds to TRBD1 (5 bases). The germline V and J ends were trimmed by 0 bases and 2 bases, with 12 bases remaining between them. The germline gives CDR1 SGHRS, CDR2 YFSETQ. CDR3 length equals 16 residues.

V usage is TRBV7-3 and J usage is TRBJ2-1; 7 nucleotides align to TRBD1. Per germline, CDR1 SGHTA and CDR2 FQGTGA. The CDR3 totals 16 residues. The V and J ends lost 3 bases and 2 bases, in that order; junction bases with no gene match: 7. The CDR3 nucleotides are TGTGCCAGCAGCTTCACATCAGGGGGAGCCTACAATGAGCAGTTCTTC. Translated, it gives CASSFTSGGAYNEQFF.